The 32 T cell receptor beta chains below were found in one sample sequenced in a study of blood T cell repertoires in COVID-19. Profiling relied on immunoSEQ multiplex PCR, and the TCRdb table lists in-frame clones only, not all of them. The sample lists some 160,000 clones, just under 90% seen once, with under 13% in the top ten. What was sequenced was peripheral blood. Receptor source: a woman in her 70s with COVID-19, enrolled during active disease.

V is TRBV25-1 and J is TRBJ1-2; D is uncertain. The CDR3 has 13 residues. Germline V lookup: CDR1 MGHDK, CDR2 SYGVNS. Trimming removed 6 bases at V and 3 bases at J, with 11 bases between. CDR3 sequence (DNA): TGTGCCAGCAGCCCGACGGGGTACTATGGCTACACCTTC. Translating it yields CASSPTGYYGYTF.

The chain links TRBV6-5 to TRBJ1-4, with TRBD1 as a possible D gene (6 bases). The V end was cut by 6 bases, the J end by 4 bases, with 12 bases between. CDR1 and CDR2 from the germline V gene are MNHEY and SVGAGI. The CDR3 totals 14 residues. CDR3 residues: CASRQGGGNEKLFF. DNA of the CDR3: TGTGCCAGCAGGCAAGGGGGGGGTAATGAAAAACTGTTTTTT.

The rearrangement joins TRBV5-1 to TRBJ2-2, with 9 bases lining up with TRBD1. V lost 3 bases to trimming and J lost 5 bases; unmatched junction nucleotides: 5. The CDR3 sequence is 15 residues long. Germline loops: CDR1 SGHRS, CDR2 YFSETQ. The CDR3: CASSWTGERTGELFF. The CDR3 region has the DNA TGCGCCAGCAGCTGGACAGGGGAGAGAACCGGGGAGCTGTTTTTT.

The V call is TRBV14, the J call TRBJ1-2; D is undetermined. The germline CDR1 and CDR2 sequences are SGHDN and FVKESK. With 2 bases removed from V and 9 bases from J, the gap between germline ends came to 10 bases. The CDR3 consists of 12 residues. The CDR3 spells CASSQNEKSYTF. As DNA, the CDR3 is TGTGCCAGCAGCCAAAATGAGAAAAGCTACACCTTC.

This sequence joins TRBV7-9 and TRBJ2-1; unclear D gene. The CDR3 extends over 13 amino acids. V was shortened by 4 bases and J by 1 base, with 5 bases between the two germline ends. CDR1 SEHNR and CDR2 FQNEAQ come from the germline V gene (reference sequence). DNA for the CDR3: TGTGCCAGCAGCTCCCAGTCCTACAATGAGCAGTTCTTC. Protein product: CASSSQSYNEQFF.

This clone was found once. The V call is TRBV6-6, the J call TRBJ2-7, with a tentative D call TRBD1 (5 bases). Trimming stripped 6 bases from V and 0 bases from J, with 12 bases between. From germline, CDR1 is MNHNY and CDR2 SVGAGI (reference sequence). This CDR3 spans 14 amino acids. DNA for the CDR3: TGTGCCAGCAGAATAAACAGGAGCTCCTACGAGCAGTACTTC. Its translation is CASRINRSSYEQYF.

This chain joins TRBV9 and TRBJ1-2; 7 bases line up with TRBD1. The trim removed 6 bases at V and 3 bases at J, leaving 5 bases unmatched. CDR3 length equals 13 residues. Germline V lookup: CDR1 SGDLS, CDR2 YYNGEE. CDR3 sequence: CASTHTGDYGYTF. CDR3 sequence (DNA): TGTGCCAGCACGCATACAGGGGACTATGGCTACACCTTC.

The chain is built from TRBV18 and TRBJ2-7; 8 bases map to TRBD1. The CDR3 extends over 14 amino acids. Germline V gene data show CDR1 as KGHSH and CDR2 as LQKENI. The V gene end was trimmed by 6 bases and the J gene end by 4 bases; junction bases not matched to a gene: 8. Here the CDR3 DNA reads TGTGCCAGCTCCCCGGGACAGGAGAATTACGAGCAGTACTTC. It yields the protein CASSPGQENYEQYF. Drawing the rest from reference TRBV18 and TRBJ2-7, the complete variable domain is NAGVMQNPRHLVRRRGQEARLRCSPMKGHSHVYWYRQLPEEGLKFMVYLQKENIIDESGMPKERFSAEFPKEGPSILRIQQVVRGDSAAYFCASSPGQENYEQYFGPGTRLTVT.

Here the CDR3 reads CASSFNRGPDQPQHF. The CDR3 DNA sequence: TGTGCCAGCAGCTTTAACAGGGGTCCCGATCAGCCCCAGCATTTT. This chain links TRBV6-5 with TRBJ1-5, with 7 bases fitting TRBD1. From germline, CDR1 is MNHEY and CDR2 SVGAGI. V trimming: 6 bases; J trimming: 5 bases; junction bases outside the gene matches: 10. The CDR3 runs 15 residues.

The chain is built from TRBV2 and TRBJ1-4, with 9 bases that match TRBD1. Trimming removed 8 bases from V and 8 bases from J; junction bases left unmatched: 6. Germline V gene data show CDR1 as SNHLY and CDR2 as FYNNEI. This CDR3 is 13 amino acids long. This CDR3 reads CASGGDRDEKLFF. As DNA, the CDR3 is TGTGCCAGCGGGGGGGACAGGGACGAAAAACTGTTTTTT.

J is TRBJ2-1 and V is TRBV2; D possibly corresponds to TRBD2 (5 bases). This CDR3 has 13 residues. The V and J ends lost 8 bases and 6 bases respectively, with 14 bases between them. Germline V lookup: CDR1 SNHLY, CDR2 FYNNEI. DNA of the CDR3: TGTGCCAGCCTACCACGAGGGTCCAATGAGCAGTTCTTC. This sequence encodes CASLPRGSNEQFF.

This chain joins TRBV4-2 and TRBJ1-2, with D possibly matching TRBD1 (6 bases). Germline CDR1 reads LGHNA; CDR2 reads YNFKEQ. The length of the CDR3 is 15 residues. V lost 0 bases and J 4 bases, leaving 12 bases between the germline ends. The CDR3 DNA reads TGTGCCAGCAGCCAAGATACAGGGCTGGCCTATGGCTACACCTTC. Protein: CASSQDTGLAYGYTF.

This clone has only one observation. CDR3 protein: CASAHERYNEQFF. The CDR3 DNA sequence: TGTGCCAGCGCTCATGAGCGGTACAATGAGCAGTTCTTC. This chain connects TRBV6-5 to TRBJ2-1; the D gene is possibly TRBD2 (5 bases). Trimming took off 8 bases at V and 4 bases at J, with 12 bases between the two ends. Germline CDR1 and CDR2: MNHEY and SVGAGI. The CDR3 is 13 residues long.

The V and J genes are TRBV29-1 and TRBJ1-1, with TRBD1 matching over 10 bases. The germline CDR1 and CDR2 sequences are SQVTM and ANQGSEA. The CDR3 runs to 13 residues. V lost 6 bases to trimming and J lost 5 bases; unmatched junction nucleotides: 6. CDR3 in DNA: TGCAGCGTCGGGGACAGGGGTGGTACTGAAGCTTTCTTT. This translates into CSVGDRGGTEAFF.

V gene TRBV30 combines with J gene TRBJ2-1; D unresolved. Trimming left V 4 bases short and J 9 bases short, with 13 bases between. CDR1 and CDR2 (germline): GTSNPN, SVGIG (reference sequence). This CDR3 has 12 residues. CDR3 amino acids: CAWMGNLFEQFF. CDR3 nucleotide sequence: TGTGCCTGGATGGGCAACCTCTTTGAGCAGTTCTTC.

This clone was picked up a small number of times. This chain links TRBV27 with TRBJ2-5, with 9 nucleotides matching TRBD2. Germline trimming cut 2 bases from V and 5 bases from J; bases unmatched to any gene: 3. The CDR3 has 14 residues. The germline gives CDR1 MNHEY, CDR2 SMNVEV (reference sequence). CDR3 nucleotide sequence: TGTGCCAGCAGTTTACTAGCGGGGTTTGAGACCCAGTACTTC. Translation: CASSLLAGFETQYF.

Details on this clone: Other DNA variants within this sample encode the same CDR3. The chain is built from TRBV6-6 and TRBJ1-2, with D possibly being TRBD1 (6 bases). The germline CDR1 and CDR2 sequences are MNHNY and SVGAGI (reference sequence). The CDR3 has 14 amino acids. V shed 0 bases and J shed 2 bases, with 7 bases lying between them. CDR3 loop: CASSYSGANYGYTF. CDR3 bases: TGTGCCAGCAGTTACTCGGGGGCCAACTATGGCTACACCTTC.

The V gene is TRBV30, the J gene TRBJ1-5; the D gene is possibly TRBD1 (6 bases). Trimming left V 5 bases short and J 5 bases short, with 10 bases between. Germline V gene data show CDR1 as GTSNPN and CDR2 as SVGIG (reference sequence). This CDR3 has 12 amino acids. CDR3 coding DNA: TGTGCCTGGTGTTACAGGGATCAGCCCCAGCATTTT. Amino acids: CAWCYRDQPQHF.

The chain has TRBV18 and TRBJ1-5; D remains ambiguous. V was shortened by 2 bases and J by 3 bases, with 11 bases between the two germline ends. The CDR3 is 15 amino acids. Germline V gives CDR1 KGHSH, CDR2 LQKENI. CDR3 DNA: TGTGCCAGCTCACCAGCCAGTGTCTCCAATCAGCCCCAGCATTTT. The encoded protein is CASSPASVSNQPQHF.

This chain links TRBV2 with TRBJ2-5, with 7 nucleotides matching TRBD1. The germline CDR1 and CDR2 sequences are SNHLY and FYNNEI. This CDR3 is built from 12 residues. V trimming: 4 bases; J trimming: 5 bases; junction bases outside the gene matches: 1. CDR3 sequence reads: CASSARGETQYF. CDR3 nucleotide sequence: TGTGCCAGCAGTGCCAGGGGGGAGACCCAGTACTTC.

The CDR3 loop is CASSPTGATYEQYF. In DNA, the CDR3 is TGTGCCAGTAGTCCGACAGGGGCGACCTACGAGCAGTACTTC. The chain links TRBV19 to TRBJ2-7; TRBD1 matches 8 bases. V trimming: 5 bases; J trimming: 2 bases; junction bases outside the gene matches: 5. Germline assignment: CDR1 LNHDA and CDR2 SQIVND (reference sequence). This CDR3 has 14 amino acids.

The chain carries TRBV5-4 and TRBJ2-3; tentatively, D is TRBD1 (6 bases). The CDR3 is made up of 17 amino acids. The ends were cut back, 0 bases at V and 1 base at J, with 15 bases in the middle. Looked up from germline, CDR1 is SGHNT and CDR2 is YYREEE (reference sequence). The CDR3 sequence is CASSLGGLPLGTDTQYF. The CDR3 DNA reads as TGTGCCAGCAGCTTGGGGGGGCTGCCATTAGGCACAGATACGCAGTATTTT.

J is TRBJ1-4 and V is TRBV5-1; D is uncertain. The CDR3 loop spans 13 amino acids. V lost 0 bases and J 8 bases, leaving 8 bases between the germline ends. Looked up from germline, CDR1 is SGHRS and CDR2 is YFSETQ. The CDR3, as DNA: TGCGCCAGCAGCTTGGTGGCCGCCGAAAAACTGTTTTTT. Residues: CASSLVAAEKLFF.

The genes are TRBV7-2 and TRBJ1-5, with a weak D call TRBD1 (5 bases). Trimming took off 1 base at V and 5 bases at J, with 12 bases between the two ends. The CDR3 has 15 amino acids. Germline CDR1 SGHTA, CDR2 FQGNSA. CDR3 DNA sequence: TGTGCCAGCAGCTTAGGACACAGGATTCATCAGCCCCAGCATTTT. It encodes CASSLGHRIHQPQHF.

The CDR3: CASRPGGSVGGNTIYF. CDR3 DNA: TGTGCCAGCCGCCCAGGGGGTTCCGTCGGTGGAAACACCATATATTTT. The gene calls are TRBV6-2 or TRBV6-3 and TRBJ1-3, with 7 bases lining up with TRBD1. This CDR3 is built from 16 residues. The V and J ends lost 8 bases and 3 bases, in that order; junction bases with no gene match: 13. CDR1 and CDR2 (germline): MNHEY, SVGEGT.

This clone was found a few times. The CDR3 here is CASSFGSPSQETQYF. The CDR3 bases are TGTGCCAGCAGCTTCGGGTCGCCTAGCCAAGAGACCCAGTACTTC. This chain links TRBV11-2 with TRBJ2-5; D gene uncertain. Germline lookup yields CDR1 SGHAT and CDR2 FQNNGV. The CDR3 length is 15 residues. V was shortened by 3 bases and J by 1 base, with 12 bases between the two germline ends.

A single count supports this clone. The V gene is TRBV3-1 (or the pseudogene TRBV3-2), the J gene TRBJ2-1; 9 bases are a match to TRBD2. Trimming took 1 base from V and 0 from J; bases not matched to a gene: 1. CDR1 and CDR2 from the germline V gene are LGHDT and YNNKEL (reference sequence). The CDR3 is 16 residues long. CDR3 in DNA: TGTGCCAGCAGCCAAGGGCGGGGGGGCTCCTACAATGAGCAGTTCTTC. This codes for CASSQGRGGSYNEQFF.

The chain recombines TRBV19 with TRBJ2-5, with 12 bases lining up with TRBD1. The junction had 8 bases not matched to a gene; V was cut back by 4 bases and J by 5 bases. Germline V gene sequence: CDR1 LNHDA, CDR2 SQIVND (reference sequence). The CDR3 loop spans 16 amino acids. DNA for the CDR3: TGTGCCAGTAGTACAAGGGACAGGGGGCATAAGGAGACCCAGTACTTC. Protein product: CASSTRDRGHKETQYF. The entire variable domain, with the rest obtained from reference TRBV19 and TRBJ2-5, is as follows: DGGITQSPKYLFRKEGQNVTLSCEQNLNHDAMYWYRQDPGQGLRLIYYSQIVNDFQKGDIAEGYSVSREKKESFPLTVTSAQKNPTAFYLCASSTRDRGHKETQYFGPGTRLLVL.

J is TRBJ2-1 and V is TRBV10-3, with D maybe TRBD1 (6 bases). The CDR3 spans 13 residues. V lost 6 bases and J lost 8, with 14 bases in between. The germline V gene has CDR1 ENHRY and CDR2 SYGVKD. CDR3 sequence (DNA): TGTGCCATCAGCCCCACAGGGATCTATGAGCAGTTCTTC. Residues: CAISPTGIYEQFF.

The chain couples TRBV2 to TRBJ2-7, with TRBD1 matching over 8 bases. J was trimmed by 0 bases and V by 10 bases; bases with no gene match: 2. Germline V gives CDR1 SNHLY, CDR2 FYNNEI. The CDR3 spans 12 residues. The CDR3 DNA reads TGTGCCACCGGACAGGGCTCCTACGAGCAGTACTTC. This gives the protein CATGQGSYEQYF.

The chain uses TRBV5-1 and TRBJ1-4; D gene ambiguous. Trimming took 5 bases from V and 8 from J, leaving 16 bases between them. The CDR3 contains 14 residues. Germline V lookup: CDR1 SGHRS, CDR2 YFSETQ. The CDR3 DNA is TGCGCCAGCAGTTCGGGCCCGGGAGAGGAAAAACTGTTTTTT. Amino acids: CASSSGPGEEKLFF.

This chain connects TRBV7-9 to TRBJ2-4; 11 bases line up with TRBD1. This CDR3 has 17 residues. V shed 3 bases and J 6 bases; nucleotides not matched to a gene: 10. CDR1 and CDR2 (germline): SEHNR, FQNEAQ (reference sequence). The CDR3 nucleotides read TGTGCCAGCAGCTTCGGACAGGGGGCCTTTTTTGGAAACATTCAGTACTTC. It is translated as CASSFGQGAFFGNIQYF.